This TCR beta chain emerged from a study of T cells in Graves' hyperthyroidism and ophthalmopathy. Findings and limits, study-wide: In the blood, most expanded thyroid clonotypes above 0.001 appeared as well.

Clinicians diagnosed patients from clinical symptoms, serum thyroxine and TRAb, thyroid ultrasound and orbital computed tomography. Blood dates from first hyperthyroidism diagnosis, before any ophthalmopathy symptoms. Fresh peripheral blood, around 9.2 ml of it, supplied the PBMCs. Authors of the study amplified TCR beta CDR3 regions from RNA transcripts. Primed by the HTBI set, a first-round RT-PCR was run on the TCR CDR3. TCRdb re-called the multiplex PCR reads through MiXCR, storing one row per CDR3 protein. The table has 550,000 to 850,000 distinct CDR3 sequences, roughly 20% seen once. This clonotype came up once. The antigen is not known. The CDR3 consists of 16 residues. Germline loops: CDR1 SNHLY, CDR2 FYNNEI. V lost 4 bases to trimming and J lost 11 bases; unmatched junction nucleotides: 16.

The chain has TRBV2 and TRBJ1-5; 8 bases agree with TRBD1. This receptor was taken from a woman aged 45-65 years with Graves' hyperthyroidism that later progressed to Graves' ophthalmopathy. The sequencing input was blood. The CDR3 DNA is TGTGCCAGCAGTGGGACCTTAGGACAGGGACCTTGGACCCAGCATTTT. As protein: CASSGTLGQGPWTQHF.